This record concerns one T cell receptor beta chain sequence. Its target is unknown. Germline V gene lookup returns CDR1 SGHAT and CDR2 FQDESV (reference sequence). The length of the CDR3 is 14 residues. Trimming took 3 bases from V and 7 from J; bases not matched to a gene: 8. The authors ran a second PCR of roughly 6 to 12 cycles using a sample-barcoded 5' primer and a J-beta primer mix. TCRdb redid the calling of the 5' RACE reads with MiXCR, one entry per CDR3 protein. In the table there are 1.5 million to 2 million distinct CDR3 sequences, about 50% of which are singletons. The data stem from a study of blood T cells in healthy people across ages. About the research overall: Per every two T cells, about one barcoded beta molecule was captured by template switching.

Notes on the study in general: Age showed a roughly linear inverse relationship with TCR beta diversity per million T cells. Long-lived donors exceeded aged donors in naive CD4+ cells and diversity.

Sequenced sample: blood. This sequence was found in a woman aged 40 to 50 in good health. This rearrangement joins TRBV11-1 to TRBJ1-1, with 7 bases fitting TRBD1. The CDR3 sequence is CASSLEAGGYEAFF. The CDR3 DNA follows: TGTGCCAGCAGCTTGGAGGCAGGGGGGTATGAAGCTTTCTTT.